The T cell receptor (beta chain) described here comes from a study of vaccination effects on CD4 cells after COVID-19. Study as a whole: Participants received two doses of either the BNT162b2 or mRNA-1273 vaccine. A couple of convalescent patients each provided a sample, at 16 days and at one week before vaccination.

Libraries were prepared by immunoSEQ multiplex PCR; TCRdb keeps only in-frame clonotypes and omits some of them. Among approximately 46,000 clones listed, approximately 74% were seen once. With 4 bases clipped from V and 5 bases from J, the junction kept 11 bases outside the gene matches. The CDR3 is 15 residues long. From germline, CDR1 is SGHRS and CDR2 YFSETQ. Notes on this clone: The antigen remains undetermined.

The authors isolated CD4+ T cells after nine to eleven days of culture. The sample in question was CD4+ T cells from PBMCs cultured without peptide, obtained before COVID-19 vaccination. This clonotype was obtained from a human donor who had a prior SARS-CoV-2 infection. V is TRBV5-1 and J is TRBJ2-7; 8 bases map to TRBD2. CDR3 sequence reads: CASSPREGYDNEQYF. For the CDR3, the DNA is TGCGCCAGCAGCCCTCGGGAGGGATACGATAACGAGCAGTACTTC.